This passage covers 22 T cell receptor beta chains from one sample sequenced in a study of immune cell composition in non-small cell lung cancer. Produced via immunoSEQ multiplex PCR; TCRdb's table is partial and in-frame only. This table has over 2,000 clones, 82% appearing once. Sequenced sample: lung tumor tissue. These TCRs come from a human donor with non-small cell lung cancer.

CDR3 sequence: CASSTSPGNNYGYTF. The CDR3, as DNA: TGTGCCAGCAGCACTTCTCCAGGAAATAACTATGGCTACACCTTC. This chain uses TRBV9 with TRBJ1-2, with D unresolved. CDR3 length: 15 amino acids. Per germline, CDR1 SGDLS and CDR2 YYNGEE. The V end was cut by 4 bases, the J end by 1 base, with 14 bases between. Based on the CDR3 plus reference TRBV9 and TRBJ1-2, the full variable domain is DSGVTQTPKHLITATGQRVTLRCSPRSGDLSVYWYQQSLDQGLQFLIQYYNGEERAKGNILERFSAQQFPDLHSELNLSSLELGDSALYFCASSTSPGNNYGYTFGSGTRLTVV.

This rearrangement joins TRBV30 to TRBJ1-5; D perhaps matches TRBD1 (5 bases). Germline-derived CDR1 and CDR2 are GTSNPN and SVGIG (reference sequence). Trimming took off 1 base at V and 7 bases at J, with 23 bases between the two ends. The length of the CDR3 is 17 residues. This CDR3 is CAWSAGGGGWVGQPQHF. The CDR3 region has the DNA TGTGCCTGGAGTGCCGGAGGCGGGGGATGGGTTGGACAGCCCCAGCATTTT.

This chain connects TRBV10-3 to TRBJ1-1; 8 bases are shared with TRBD1. The V segment lost 0 bases and the J segment 1 base; nucleotides outside the gene matches: 4. The V gene's germline CDR1 is ENHRY and CDR2 SYGVKD. The CDR3 consists of 16 residues. CDR3 in amino acids: CAISESTGVWNTEAFF. The CDR3 DNA reads TGTGCCATCAGTGAGTCGACAGGGGTCTGGAACACTGAAGCTTTCTTT.

The chain recombines TRBV7-9 with TRBJ1-1; no clear D gene. The CDR3 runs 11 residues. Germline CDR1 and CDR2: SEHNR and FQNEAQ (reference sequence). Deletions cut 5 bases from V and 8 bases from J, with 9 bases between. DNA for the CDR3: TGTGCCAGCAGCCGTCGAGGGGAAGCTTTCTTT. Translating gives CASSRRGEAFF.

The chain has TRBV19 and TRBJ1-1; 9 bases line up with TRBD1. Germline V gene data show CDR1 as LNHDA and CDR2 as SQIVND (reference sequence). This CDR3 is built from 16 residues. J was trimmed by 6 bases and V by 4 bases; bases with no gene match: 12. The CDR3 sequence is CASSRDRAFLMAEAFF. DNA for the CDR3: TGTGCCAGTAGTAGGGACAGGGCGTTTTTAATGGCTGAAGCTTTCTTT.

The rearrangement uses TRBV5-1 and TRBJ1-1; D remains unclear. Germline V lookup: CDR1 SGHRS, CDR2 YFSETQ. Between the trimmed V and J ends, which lost 5 bases and 0 bases, there was a span of 11 bases. CDR3 size: 14 residues. For the CDR3, the DNA is TGCGCCAGCAGGGGTTCGGGGATGAACACTGAAGCTTTCTTT. This gives the protein CASRGSGMNTEAFF.

This rearrangement joins TRBV5-1 to TRBJ2-5; a weak D match, TRBD1 (6 bases). Germline loops: CDR1 SGHRS, CDR2 YFSETQ. Trimming left V 0 bases short and J 0 bases short, with 12 bases between. This CDR3 spans 16 amino acids. CDR3 in amino acids: CASSLGWTEYQETQYF. The CDR3 coding sequence is TGCGCCAGCAGCTTGGGATGGACAGAGTACCAAGAGACCCAGTACTTC.

This rearrangement joins TRBV4-2 to TRBJ2-3, with 8 bases identical to TRBD2. After removal of 0 bases from V and 6 bases from J, the junction contained 8 bases not matched to a gene. CDR1 is LGHNA, CDR2 YNFKEQ, per germline. CDR3 size: 16 residues. DNA of the CDR3: TGTGCCAGCAGCCAAGATAGCGGACTAGCTGTGGATACGCAGTATTTT. Translating it yields CASSQDSGLAVDTQYF.

About this clone itself: A junction boundary mismatches the germline segment, possibly from a read error. CDR3 coding DNA: TGTGCCAGCAGTATACCCGGGGGGACAGATACGCAGTATTTT. It encodes CASSIPGGTDTQYF. This chain joins TRBV19 and TRBJ2-3; 7 positions match TRBD2. The CDR3 length is 14 residues. Germline V CDR1 and CDR2: LNHDA, SQIVND (reference sequence).

V is TRBV30 and J is TRBJ1-1; 7 bases align to TRBD1. This CDR3 region has 12 residues. The germline gives CDR1 GTSNPN, CDR2 SVGIG (reference sequence). The ends lost 7 bases at V and 6 bases at J; junction bases unmatched: 8. The CDR3 DNA reads as TGTGCCTATCGACAGGGTTTGGCTGAAGCTTTCTTT. Amino acids: CAYRQGLAEAFF.

The chain couples TRBV5-1 to TRBJ1-6; 7 nucleotides agree with TRBD1. Germline V gene lookup returns CDR1 SGHRS and CDR2 YFSETQ. CDR3 length equals 15 residues. J lost 5 bases, V lost 1 base, and 3 bases had no gene match. The CDR3 spells CASSLWGTDNSPLHF. In nucleotides, the CDR3 is TGCGCCAGCAGCTTGTGGGGGACAGATAATTCACCCCTCCACTTT.

The chain recombines TRBV7-8 with TRBJ2-5; 9 nucleotides agree with TRBD2. V was pared by 5 bases and J by 0 bases, with 10 bases of the junction left unmatched. This CDR3 region has 17 residues. CDR1 is SGHVS and CDR2 is FQNEAQ in the germline V gene. The CDR3 DNA sequence: TGTGCCAGCAGCCAGACGGGGGCGGGGGGGTACCAAGAGACCCAGTACTTC. Encoded protein: CASSQTGAGGYQETQYF.

This clone was seen a handful of times. The chain employs TRBV30 and TRBJ1-2; TRBD1 is a possible D gene (6 bases). Trimming cost V 3 bases and J 0 bases, with 17 bases left between them. From germline, CDR1 is GTSNPN and CDR2 SVGIG (reference sequence). This CDR3 has 16 amino acids. As DNA, the CDR3 is TGTGCCTGGAGGCCCACCCAGGGGCCGTCTAACTATGGCTACACCTTC. Its protein is CAWRPTQGPSNYGYTF.

This chain joins TRBV7-9 and TRBJ1-2, with D uncertain. The CDR3 is 14 residues long. Deletions cut 5 bases from V and 4 bases from J, with 14 bases between. In germline, CDR1 is SEHNR, CDR2 FQNEAQ (reference sequence). DNA for the CDR3: TGTGCCAGCAGCCAGTGGTCCGCGGGCTATGGCTACACCTTC. This translates into CASSQWSAGYGYTF.

J is TRBJ2-6 and V is TRBV18; 8 bases agree with TRBD2. This CDR3 is built from 17 residues. Losses at the gene ends were 8 bases for V and 0 bases for J; bases not matched to a gene: 9. In germline, CDR1 is KGHSH, CDR2 LQKENI. CDR3 nucleotides: TGTGCCAGCACCCCCGAGCGGGGGAGCTCTGGGGCCAACGTCCTGACTTTC. As protein: CASTPERGSSGANVLTF.

The gene calls are TRBV28 and TRBJ2-2; 7 bases line up with TRBD1. Germline CDR1 and CDR2: MDHEN and SYDVKM. The CDR3 spans 16 residues. The trim removed 2 bases at V and 1 base at J, leaving 4 bases unmatched. CDR3 sequence reads: CASSLLRTGNTGELFF. The CDR3 DNA follows: TGTGCCAGCAGTTTACTACGGACAGGGAACACCGGGGAGCTGTTTTTT.

This clone was detected only a few times. The chain couples TRBV7-9 to TRBJ1-4; 8 nucleotides match TRBD1. The junction had 8 bases not matched to a gene; V was cut back by 5 bases and J by 6 bases. The CDR3 is made up of 15 amino acids. CDR1 is SEHNR, CDR2 FQNEAQ, per germline (reference sequence). The CDR3 DNA reads TGTGCCAGCAGCCTGGGCAGGACAGGGCATGAAAAACTGTTTTTT. Translated: CASSLGRTGHEKLFF.

This clone was seen just once. The V call is TRBV6-4, the J call TRBJ1-6, with D possibly being TRBD1 (5 bases). The CDR3 covers 14 residues. The V end lost 5 bases, the J end lost 7 bases, and 12 bases lay between the germline ends. Germline CDR1 is MRHNA and CDR2 is SNTAGT. CDR3 loop: CASSSDSQNSPLHF. For the CDR3, the DNA is TGTGCCAGCAGTAGTGACAGCCAGAATTCACCCCTCCACTTT.

This chain joins TRBV6-1 and TRBJ2-7, with 12 bases matching TRBD1. Germline CDR1 is MNHNS and CDR2 is SASEGT. This CDR3 spans 15 amino acids. Trimming cost V 5 bases and J 5 bases; bases outside gene matches: 7. The CDR3 sequence: CASSFHGTGGDEQYF. The CDR3 nucleotides are TGTGCCAGCAGTTTCCACGGGACAGGGGGCGACGAGCAGTACTTC.

The chain is built from TRBV5-1 and TRBJ1-4; TRBD1 is a possible D gene (6 bases). CDR3 size: 16 residues. Germline V CDR1 and CDR2: SGHRS, YFSETQ. Trimming took 2 bases from V and 5 from J, leaving 16 bases between them. The CDR3 nucleotides are TGCGCCAGCAGCTTTGGACAGACACAATTGAATGAAAAACTGTTTTTT. It translates to CASSFGQTQLNEKLFF. Variable domain in full (rest from reference TRBV5-1 and TRBJ1-4): KAGVTQTPRYLIKTRGQQVTLSCSPISGHRSVSWYQQTPGQGLQFLFEYFSETQRNKGNFPGRFSGRQFSNSRSEMNVSTLELGDSALYLCASSFGQTQLNEKLFFGSGTQLSVL.

The chain combines TRBV27 with TRBJ2-5; 8 bases agree with TRBD2. CDR1 and CDR2 (germline): MNHEY, SMNVEV (reference sequence). The CDR3 runs 15 residues. Losses at the gene ends were 3 bases for V and 7 bases for J; bases not matched to a gene: 10. The CDR3 DNA sequence: TGTGCCAGCAGTTTCCGGGGGGGAGGTTATGCGACCCAGTACTTC. Encoded protein: CASSFRGGGYATQYF.

V is TRBV4-1 and J is TRBJ1-6; 9 positions match TRBD1. This CDR3 is built from 20 residues. The J segment lost 9 bases and the V segment lost 3 bases, leaving 21 bases of the junction unmatched. Germline-derived CDR1 and CDR2 are MGHRA and YSYEKL. The DNA for the CDR3 is TGCGCCAGCAGCCAGTCCCCCGGGACAGGGATTCTCAGATGGAGTTCACCCCTCCACTTT. Residues: CASSQSPGTGILRWSSPLHF.